The rows below give T cell receptor beta chains drawn from one sample of a study of CD8+CD57+ T cells in acquired aplastic anemia. TCRdb fed the reads into MiXCR, producing one record per CDR3 protein. The sample records under 200,000 distinct CDR3 sequences, over 55% being singletons. The sample consisted of sorted CD4+, CD8+, or CD8+CD57+ T cells (not recorded which) from PBMCs. These receptors came from a human donor with aplastic anemia. Both conserved end residues are part of each CDR3. D genes are given only for firm matches. Expanded clones get a size class; other rows say once, few or many, or leave the size out.

CSANIPYGGYTF,TRBV29-1,-,-
CASRSGVNNEQFF,TRBV6-4,-,few
CASSDPRRAQEQYF,TRBV25-1,-,-
CASSTSLAGGNNEQFF,TRBV7-7,TRBD2,-
CASSRTGEIPAPLHF,TRBV6-5,-,many
CATSEVGRNYGYTF,TRBV24-1,-,-
CASSSQGAYTEAFF,TRBV7-9,TRBD1,few
CASKGDSNQPQHF,TRBV9,-,-
CASRGQDDKHYEQYF,TRBV5-1,-,few
CASSVGQGAANSPLHF,TRBV9,TRBD1,-
CATSREFGEQYF,TRBV15,-,-
CSASRGILETQYF,TRBV20-1,TRBD1,-
CAIRGTANNSPLHF,TRBV10-3,TRBD1,-
CSATPTVQETQYF,TRBV20-1,-,few
CASSPGNNQPQHF,TRBV25-1,-,-
CSASPWTSGPYNEQFF,TRBV20-1,TRBD2,once
CSARDLGRDYGYTF,TRBV20-1,-,once
CASSDRQGHEQYF,TRBV25-1,TRBD1,-
CSAKDRGRRGSPLHF,TRBV20-1,TRBD1,few
CASSESSVYEQYF,TRBV10-1,-,few
CASLLRGQGVYRQYF,TRBV25-1,-,-
CAISDILDGNNEQFF,TRBV10-3,-,-
CSASPGTAGNTIYF,TRBV20-1,TRBD1,-
CASSISIYNEQFF,TRBV19,-,-
CASRGDRDF,TRBV2,-,-
CASSIFPKLLSPLHF,TRBV27,-,few
CATHPTGLGYTF,TRBV2,-,few
CASRLQGVLSKAFF,TRBV19,TRBD1,-
CATSLDSGRANNEQFF,TRBV15,TRBD2,-
CANTTGTEYSNQPQHF,TRBV10-3,-,few
CATRGNTIYF,TRBV24-1,-,-
CASTTGAGNTIYF,TRBV19,-,-
CSADRETAFF,TRBV20-1,TRBD1,-
CASSYLGYSLYEQYF,TRBV7-2,-,-
CASSYGQGAYVTEAFF,TRBV12-3/TRBV12-4,TRBD1,-
CASTPTGEKLFF,TRBV6-1,-,once
CASSFQTGVYEQYF,TRBV5-6,TRBD1,-
CASSARDNTEAFF,TRBV2,-,-
CSVELAGGYEQYF,TRBV29-1,TRBD2,-
CASSPGGGGTDTQYF,TRBV7-9,TRBD2,-
CATSDSRPRETQYF,TRBV24-1,-,few
CASSEMGNSPLHF,TRBV19,-,-
CASSIRVGINTEAFF,TRBV19,-,-
CASSYAGEADTQYF,TRBV6-1,-,-